This TCR beta chain was sequenced for a study of T cell changes during pregnancy in multiple sclerosis. Method: immunoSEQ multiplex PCR; TCRdb's copy keeps in-frame clones and lacks some. This sample yields around 40,000 clones, of which more than 85% are seen a single time; about 0.6% belongs to the top ten. Germline CDR1 is MNHEY and CDR2 is SVGAGI. This CDR3 comprises 16 residues. The ends lost 2 bases at V and 7 bases at J; junction bases unmatched: 6. Sequenced here: CD4+ T cells from peripheral blood mononuclear cells, sampled in the third trimester of pregnancy. V and J are TRBV6-5 and TRBJ2-5; 14 nucleotides match TRBD2. This sequence was found in a female donor with multiple sclerosis, enrolled in a pregnancy study. The CDR3 coding sequence is TGTGCCAGCAGTTACAGGACTAGCGGGGGGCACGGGACCCAGTACTTC. Translated, it gives CASSYRTSGGHGTQYF.